These 11 T cell receptor beta chains were all obtained from the same sample, sequenced in a study of blood T cells in healthy people across ages. Combining a sample-barcoded 5' primer with a J-beta primer mix, a second PCR ran for about 6 to 11 cycles. MiXCR, applied by TCRdb to the 5' RACE reads, yields one record per CDR3 protein. Of about 640,000 distinct CDR3 sequences listed, about 30% were seen once; the top ten hold around 14%. The sequenced sample consisted of blood. The receptors come from a woman of 80 years or more in good health.

The sample holds a few counts of this clonotype. A junction end diverges from the germline sequence, so it may reflect a read error. This chain joins TRBV2 and TRBJ1-1; 10 bases match TRBD1. Per germline, CDR1 SNHLY and CDR2 FYNNEI. The CDR3 has 14 amino acids. The CDR3 region is CACRDRGYNTEAFF. The CDR3 coding sequence is TGTGCCTGCAGGGACAGGGGTTACAACACTGAAGCTTTCTTT.

This clonotype appeared many times. The V gene is TRBV6-6, the J gene TRBJ2-1, with 9 bases fitting TRBD2. CDR1 is MNHNY and CDR2 is SVGAGI in the germline V gene (reference sequence). J lost 4 bases, V lost 8 bases, and 6 bases had no gene match. The CDR3 is made up of 14 amino acids. The CDR3 sequence is CASRSAGGYNEQFF. CDR3 DNA sequence: TGTGCCAGCCGTTCAGCGGGGGGTTACAATGAGCAGTTCTTC.

As regards this clonotype: A single base separates this from a much larger clone, so it may be a read error. The chain joins TRBV6-6 to TRBJ2-5; TRBD1 matches at 8 bases. The CDR3 covers 13 residues. Germline V gene lookup returns CDR1 MNHNY and CDR2 SVGAGI (reference sequence). J lost 11 bases, V lost 6 bases, and 11 bases had no gene match. The CDR3 DNA reads TGTGCCAGCAGCGGACAGGGCAGCGATGAGCAGTACTTC. It codes for CASSGQGSDEQYF.

A remark on this clonotype: This clone may be a read error of a much larger clone one base away. DNA of the CDR3: TGTGCCAGCAGTTCGGGACTAGCGGGGGGGCTTGGGTCCTACAATGAGCAGTGCTTC. Translated, it gives CASSSGLAGGLGSYNEQCF. This sequence joins TRBV27 and TRBJ2-1; 16 nucleotides line up with TRBD2. The germline CDR1 and CDR2 sequences are MNHEY and SMNVEV (reference sequence). The CDR3 spans 19 residues.

There are many counts of this clonotype. V and J are TRBV7-4 and TRBJ2-4, with 10 bases aligning to TRBD2. Germline values: CDR1 SGHVT, CDR2 SQSDAQ. The CDR3 covers 17 residues. V lost 2 bases, J lost 3 bases, and 7 bases stayed unmatched. The CDR3 loop reads CASSLSQRGGNKNIQYF. The CDR3 DNA sequence: TGTGCCAGCAGCTTATCCCAGCGGGGGGGGAACAAAAACATTCAGTACTTC.

This clonotype was found many times. The V and J genes are TRBV18 and TRBJ1-2; no definite D call. Trimming shortened V by 4 bases and J by 4 bases, and 13 bases separated the two germline ends. Germline CDR1 reads KGHSH; CDR2 reads LQKENI. The CDR3 length is 14 residues. The CDR3 here is CASSLREGGYGYTF. Written as DNA, the CDR3 is TGTGCCAGCTCACTACGTGAGGGAGGCTATGGCTACACCTTC.

Comments on this clonotype: Mismatch with germline at one junction end may stem from a read error. The CDR3 protein is CASSLGTGSYEQDF. In DNA, the CDR3 is TGTGCCAGCAGCTTAGGGACTGGTTCCTACGAGCAGGACTTC. The chain uses TRBV7-9 and TRBJ2-7; the D gene is possibly TRBD2 (5 bases). The CDR3 runs 14 residues. CDR1 SEHNR and CDR2 FQNEAQ come from the germline V gene (reference sequence).

This rearrangement joins TRBV20-1 to TRBJ1-4, with D uncertain. Germline assignment: CDR1 DFQATT and CDR2 SNEGSKA (reference sequence). This CDR3 spans 15 amino acids. The germline V and J ends were trimmed by 4 bases and 3 bases, with 15 bases remaining between them. This CDR3 is CSAIIFGGPNEKLFF. CDR3 DNA: TGCAGTGCTATAATCTTCGGTGGTCCTAATGAAAAACTGTTTTTT.

Only a few counts were recorded for this clonotype. V and J are TRBV28 and TRBJ2-4; TRBD1 might be the D (5 bases). CDR1 is MDHEN and CDR2 is SYDVKM in the germline V gene. Trimming pared 6 bases from V and 13 bases from J, leaving 22 bases between. The CDR3 has 14 amino acids. The CDR3 DNA is TGTGCCAGCAGGGATCACAGGCCTACCTACGTGCAGTACTTC. It specifies CASRDHRPTYVQYF. Based on the CDR3 plus reference TRBV28 and TRBJ2-4, the full variable domain is DVKVTQSSRYLVKRTGEKVFLECVQDMDHENMFWYRQDPGLGLRLIYFSYDVKMKEKGDIPEGYSVSREKKERFSLILESASTNQTSMYLCASRDHRPTYVQYFGAGTRLSVL.

Concerning this clonotype: A read error may be the cause here, since a much bigger clone is one base away. V gene TRBV7-9 combines with J gene TRBJ2-7; D is uncertain. The CDR3 has 14 amino acids. CDR1 and CDR2 (germline): SEHNR, FQNEAQ (reference sequence). The CDR3 sequence is CANSFIRDSYEQYF. The CDR3 DNA reads as TGTGCCAACAGCTTTATTAGGGACTCCTACGAGCAGTACTTC.

This chain links TRBV14 with TRBJ2-1, with D possibly TRBD1 on 6 matching bases. CDR3 size: 14 residues. Germline V gene data show CDR1 as SGHDN and CDR2 as FVKESK. The ends were cut back, 3 bases at V and 9 bases at J, with 15 bases in the middle. The CDR3 loop is CASSQTTGIGEQFF. CDR3 DNA sequence: TGTGCCAGCAGCCAGACTACAGGGATCGGTGAGCAGTTCTTC.